This T cell receptor beta chain originates from a study of shared clonotypes between healthy human individuals. Looked up from germline, CDR1 is SGHNT and CDR2 is YYREEE (reference sequence). Losses at the gene ends were 2 bases for V and 5 bases for J; bases not matched to a gene: 1. The CDR3 is 14 amino acids. This clone was detected only once. The protocol was immunoSEQ multiplex PCR, while the TCRdb copy is restricted to in-frame clones and leaves out a portion. The repertoire holds 2 million to 2.5 million clones, with 93% as singletons. Sequencing was carried out using naive CD4+ T cells from PBMCs. Subset: CD45RA+ positively selected. This sequence was found in a man between 18 and 29 years old in good health. Some clones in this sample may be carry-over from other donors' samples. This chain links TRBV5-4 with TRBJ2-3; 11 bases fit TRBD2. DNA of the CDR3: TGTGCCAGCAGCTTTAGCGGGAGGGAAGATACGCAGTATTTT. Its translation: CASSFSGREDTQYF.